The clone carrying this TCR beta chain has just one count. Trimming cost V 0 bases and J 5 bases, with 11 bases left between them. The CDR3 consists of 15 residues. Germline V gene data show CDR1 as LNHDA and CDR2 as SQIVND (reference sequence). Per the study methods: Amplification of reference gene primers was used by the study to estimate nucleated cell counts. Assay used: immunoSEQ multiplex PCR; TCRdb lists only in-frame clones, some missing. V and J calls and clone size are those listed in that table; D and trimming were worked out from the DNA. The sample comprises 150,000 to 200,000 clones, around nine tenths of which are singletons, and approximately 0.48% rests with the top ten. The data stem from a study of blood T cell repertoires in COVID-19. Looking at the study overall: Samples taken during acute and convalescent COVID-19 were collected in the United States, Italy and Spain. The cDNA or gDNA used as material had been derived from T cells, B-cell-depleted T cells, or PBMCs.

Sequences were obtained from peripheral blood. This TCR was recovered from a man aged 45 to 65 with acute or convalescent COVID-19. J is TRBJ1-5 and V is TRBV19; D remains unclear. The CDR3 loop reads CASSIEGGLYQPQHF. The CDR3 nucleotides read TGTGCCAGTAGTATAGAAGGAGGGCTGTATCAGCCCCAGCATTTT. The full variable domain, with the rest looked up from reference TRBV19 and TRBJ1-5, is DGGITQSPKYLFRKEGQNVTLSCEQNLNHDAMYWYRQDPGQGLRLIYYSQIVNDFQKGDIAEGYSVSREKKESFPLTVTSAQKNPTAFYLCASSIEGGLYQPQHFGDGTRLSIL.